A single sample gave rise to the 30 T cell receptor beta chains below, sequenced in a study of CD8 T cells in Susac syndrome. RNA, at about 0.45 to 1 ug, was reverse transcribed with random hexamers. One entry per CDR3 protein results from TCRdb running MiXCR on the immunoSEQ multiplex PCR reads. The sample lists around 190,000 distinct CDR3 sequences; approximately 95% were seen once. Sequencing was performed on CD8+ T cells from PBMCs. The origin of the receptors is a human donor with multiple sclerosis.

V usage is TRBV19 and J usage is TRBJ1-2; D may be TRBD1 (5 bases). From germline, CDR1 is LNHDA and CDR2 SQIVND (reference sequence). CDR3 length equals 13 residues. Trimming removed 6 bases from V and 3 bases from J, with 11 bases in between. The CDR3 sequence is CASRSRRDYGYTF. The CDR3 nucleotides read TGTGCCAGTAGGTCTCGCAGGGACTATGGCTACACCTTC.

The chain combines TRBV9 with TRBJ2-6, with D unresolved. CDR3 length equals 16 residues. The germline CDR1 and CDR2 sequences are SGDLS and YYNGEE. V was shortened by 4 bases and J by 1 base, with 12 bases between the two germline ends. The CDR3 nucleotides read TGTGCCAGCAGCCATGGTCACTCTTCTGGGGCCAACGTCCTGACTTTC. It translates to CASSHGHSSGANVLTF.

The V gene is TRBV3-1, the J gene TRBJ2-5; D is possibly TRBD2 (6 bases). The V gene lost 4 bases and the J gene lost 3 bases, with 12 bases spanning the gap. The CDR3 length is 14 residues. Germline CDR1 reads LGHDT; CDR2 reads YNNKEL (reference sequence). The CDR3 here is CASSRPPGEETQYF. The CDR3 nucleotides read TGTGCCAGCAGCCGACCCCCGGGGGAAGAGACCCAGTACTTC.

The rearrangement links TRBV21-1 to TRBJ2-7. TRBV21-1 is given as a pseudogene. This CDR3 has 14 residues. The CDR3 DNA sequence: TGTGCCAGCAGCAAATCGGACACTTCCTACGAGCAGTACTTC. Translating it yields CASSKSDTSYEQYF.

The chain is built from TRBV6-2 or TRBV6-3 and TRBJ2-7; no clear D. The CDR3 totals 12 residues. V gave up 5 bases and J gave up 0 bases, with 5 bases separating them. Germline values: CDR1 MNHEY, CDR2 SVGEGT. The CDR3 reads CASSHHSYEQYF. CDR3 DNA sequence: TGTGCCAGCAGTCACCACTCCTACGAGCAGTACTTC.

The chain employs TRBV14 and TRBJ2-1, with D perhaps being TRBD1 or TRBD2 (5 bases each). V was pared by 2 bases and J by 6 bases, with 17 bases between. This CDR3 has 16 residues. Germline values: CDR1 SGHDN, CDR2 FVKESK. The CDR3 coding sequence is TGTGCCAGCAGCCAAATGCGCGAGGGGCGAGGCAATGAGCAGTTCTTC. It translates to CASSQMREGRGNEQFF.

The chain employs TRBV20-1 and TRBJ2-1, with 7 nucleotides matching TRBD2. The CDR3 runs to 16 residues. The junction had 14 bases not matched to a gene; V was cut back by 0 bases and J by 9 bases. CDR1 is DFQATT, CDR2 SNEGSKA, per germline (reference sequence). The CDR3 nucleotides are TGCAGTGCTAGAGATTGGTCGGGGGAGGGCGCGATTGAGCAGTTCTTC. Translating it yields CSARDWSGEGAIEQFF.

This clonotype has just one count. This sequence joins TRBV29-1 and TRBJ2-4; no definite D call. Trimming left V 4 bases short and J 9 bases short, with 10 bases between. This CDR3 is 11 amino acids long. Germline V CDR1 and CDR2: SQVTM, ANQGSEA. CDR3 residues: CSVVEEAIQYF. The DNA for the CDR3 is TGCAGCGTTGTTGAAGAGGCCATTCAGTACTTC.

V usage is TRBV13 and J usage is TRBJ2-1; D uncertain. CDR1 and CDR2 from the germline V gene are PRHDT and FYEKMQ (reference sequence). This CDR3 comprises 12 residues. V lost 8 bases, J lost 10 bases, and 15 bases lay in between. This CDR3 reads CASALVRSEQFF. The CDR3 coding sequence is TGTGCCAGCGCCTTAGTGCGGTCCGAGCAGTTCTTC.

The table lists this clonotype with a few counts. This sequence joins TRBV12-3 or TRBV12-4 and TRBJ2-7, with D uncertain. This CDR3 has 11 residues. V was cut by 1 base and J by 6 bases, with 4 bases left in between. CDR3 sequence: CASSLGTEQYF. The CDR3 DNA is TGTGCCAGCAGTTTAGGAACCGAGCAGTACTTC.

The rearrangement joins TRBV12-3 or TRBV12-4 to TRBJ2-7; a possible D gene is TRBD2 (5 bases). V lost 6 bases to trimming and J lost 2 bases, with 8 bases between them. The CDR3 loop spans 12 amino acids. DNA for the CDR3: TGTGCCAGCAGCGAGGGCACCTACGAGCAGTACTTC. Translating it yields CASSEGTYEQYF.

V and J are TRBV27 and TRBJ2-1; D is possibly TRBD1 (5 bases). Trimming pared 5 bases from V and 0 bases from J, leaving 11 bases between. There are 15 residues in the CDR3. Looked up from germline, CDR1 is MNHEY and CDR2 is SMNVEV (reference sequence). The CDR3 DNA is TGTGCCAGCAGTATGGGGCAGAGCTCCTACAATGAGCAGTTCTTC. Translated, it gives CASSMGQSSYNEQFF.

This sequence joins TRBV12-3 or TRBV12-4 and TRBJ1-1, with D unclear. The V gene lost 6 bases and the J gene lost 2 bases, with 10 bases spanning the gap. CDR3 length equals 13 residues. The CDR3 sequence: CASSPVDNTEAFF. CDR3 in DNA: TGTGCCAGCAGCCCCGTGGATAACACTGAAGCTTTCTTT.

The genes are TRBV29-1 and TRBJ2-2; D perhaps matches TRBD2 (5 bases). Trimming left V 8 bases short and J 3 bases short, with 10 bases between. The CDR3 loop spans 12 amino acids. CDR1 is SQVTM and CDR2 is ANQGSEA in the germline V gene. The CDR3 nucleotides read TGCAGCTCCGGACTCTACACCGGGGAGCTGTTTTTT. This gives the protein CSSGLYTGELFF.

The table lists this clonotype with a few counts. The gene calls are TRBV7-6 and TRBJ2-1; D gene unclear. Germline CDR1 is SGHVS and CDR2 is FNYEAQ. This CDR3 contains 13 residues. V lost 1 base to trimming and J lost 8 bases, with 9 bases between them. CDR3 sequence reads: CASSLGHFDEQFF. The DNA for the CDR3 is TGTGCCAGCAGCTTAGGACACTTCGATGAGCAGTTCTTC.

The CDR3 protein is CASLQGGEQYF. DNA of the CDR3: TGTGCCAGCCTGCAGGGAGGCGAGCAGTACTTC. J is TRBJ2-7 and V is TRBV27; TRBD2 is a possible D gene (6 bases). This CDR3 has 11 residues. V dropped 8 bases and J dropped 6 bases, with 11 bases sitting between them. The germline V gene encodes CDR1 MNHEY and CDR2 SMNVEV (reference sequence).

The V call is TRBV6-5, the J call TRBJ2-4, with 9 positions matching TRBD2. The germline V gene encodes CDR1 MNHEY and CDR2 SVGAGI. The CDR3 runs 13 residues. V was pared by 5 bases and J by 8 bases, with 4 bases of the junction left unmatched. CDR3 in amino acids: CASSSGGIDIQYF. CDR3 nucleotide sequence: TGTGCCAGCAGTAGCGGGGGGATTGACATTCAGTACTTC.

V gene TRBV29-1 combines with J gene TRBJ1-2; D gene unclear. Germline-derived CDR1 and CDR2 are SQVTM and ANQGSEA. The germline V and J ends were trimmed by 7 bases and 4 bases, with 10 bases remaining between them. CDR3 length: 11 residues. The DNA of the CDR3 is TGCAGCGGGCAGGACGGCTATGGCTACACCTTC. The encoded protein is CSGQDGYGYTF. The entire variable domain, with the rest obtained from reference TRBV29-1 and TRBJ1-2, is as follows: SAVISQKPSRDICQRGTSLTIQCQVDSQVTMMFWYRQQPGQSLTLIATANQGSEATYESGFVIDKFPISRPNLTFSTLTVSNMSPEDSSIYLCSGQDGYGYTFGSGTRLTVV.

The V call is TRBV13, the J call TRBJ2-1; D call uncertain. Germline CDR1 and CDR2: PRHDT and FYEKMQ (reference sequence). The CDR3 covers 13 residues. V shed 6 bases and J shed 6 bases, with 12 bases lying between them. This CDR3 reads CASSHDFPNEQFF. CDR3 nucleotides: TGTGCCAGCAGTCACGACTTCCCCAATGAGCAGTTCTTC.

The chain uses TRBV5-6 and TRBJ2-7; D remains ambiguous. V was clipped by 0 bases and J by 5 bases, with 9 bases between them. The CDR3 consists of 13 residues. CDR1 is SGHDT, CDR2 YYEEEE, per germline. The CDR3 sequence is CASSLAITHEQYF. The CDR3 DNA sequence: TGTGCCAGCAGCTTGGCCATTACCCACGAGCAGTACTTC.

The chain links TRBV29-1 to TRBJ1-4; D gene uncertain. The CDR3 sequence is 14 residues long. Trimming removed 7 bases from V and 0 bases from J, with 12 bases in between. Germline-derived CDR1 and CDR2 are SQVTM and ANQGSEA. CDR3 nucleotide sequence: TGCAGCGCGGGAAGGGTTGCAACTAATGAAAAACTGTTTTTT. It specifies CSAGRVATNEKLFF.

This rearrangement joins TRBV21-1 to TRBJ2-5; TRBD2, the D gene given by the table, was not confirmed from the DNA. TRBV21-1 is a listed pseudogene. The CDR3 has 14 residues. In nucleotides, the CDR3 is TGTGCCAGCAGCACCCCACTAGCGGGGGGGACCCAGTACTTC. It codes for CASSTPLAGGTQYF.

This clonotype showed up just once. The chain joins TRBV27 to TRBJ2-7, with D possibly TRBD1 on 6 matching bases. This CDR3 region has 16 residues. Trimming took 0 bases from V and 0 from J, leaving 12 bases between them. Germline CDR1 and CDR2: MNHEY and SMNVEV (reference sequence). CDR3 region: CASSLSHRVSSYEQYF. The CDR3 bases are TGTGCCAGCAGTTTATCCCACAGGGTGAGCTCCTACGAGCAGTACTTC.

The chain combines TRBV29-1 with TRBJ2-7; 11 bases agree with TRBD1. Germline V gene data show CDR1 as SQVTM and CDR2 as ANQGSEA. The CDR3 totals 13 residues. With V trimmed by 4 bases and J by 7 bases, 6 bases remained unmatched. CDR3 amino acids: CSVVDRGLGEQYF. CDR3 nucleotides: TGCAGCGTTGTGGACAGGGGGCTGGGTGAGCAGTACTTC.

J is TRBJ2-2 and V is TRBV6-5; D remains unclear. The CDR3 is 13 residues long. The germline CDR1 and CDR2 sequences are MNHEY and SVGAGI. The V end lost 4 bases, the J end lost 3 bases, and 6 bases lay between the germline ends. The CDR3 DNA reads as TGTGCCAGCAGTTCGGAACACACCGGGGAGCTGTTTTTT. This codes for CASSSEHTGELFF.

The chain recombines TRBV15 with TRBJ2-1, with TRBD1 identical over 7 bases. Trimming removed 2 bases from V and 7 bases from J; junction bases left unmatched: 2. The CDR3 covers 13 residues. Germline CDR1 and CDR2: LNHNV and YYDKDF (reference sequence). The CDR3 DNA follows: TGTGCCACCAGCAGATCGACAGGGAATGAGCAGTTCTTC. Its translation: CATSRSTGNEQFF.

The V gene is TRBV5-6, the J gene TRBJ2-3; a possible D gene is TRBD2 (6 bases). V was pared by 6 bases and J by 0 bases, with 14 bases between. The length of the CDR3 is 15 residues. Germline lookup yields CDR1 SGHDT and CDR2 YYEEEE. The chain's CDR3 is CASKIAASSTDTQYF. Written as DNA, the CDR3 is TGTGCCAGCAAAATAGCGGCTAGTAGCACAGATACGCAGTATTTT. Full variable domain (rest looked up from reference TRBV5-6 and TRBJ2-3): DAGVTQSPTHLIKTRGQQVTLRCSPKSGHDTVSWYQQALGQGPQFIFQYYEEEERQRGNFPDRFSGHQFPNYSSELNVNALLLGDSALYLCASKIAASSTDTQYFGPGTRLTVL.

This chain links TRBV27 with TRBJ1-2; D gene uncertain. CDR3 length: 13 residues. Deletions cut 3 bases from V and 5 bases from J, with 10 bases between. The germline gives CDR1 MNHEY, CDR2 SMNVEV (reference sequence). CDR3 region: CASSFALEYGYTF. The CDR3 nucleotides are TGTGCCAGCAGTTTCGCGTTAGAGTATGGCTACACCTTC.

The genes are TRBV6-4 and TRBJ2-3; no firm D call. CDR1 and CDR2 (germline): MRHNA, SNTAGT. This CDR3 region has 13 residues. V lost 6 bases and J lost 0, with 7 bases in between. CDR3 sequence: CASSAGSTDTQYF. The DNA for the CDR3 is TGTGCCAGCAGCGCCGGGAGCACAGATACGCAGTATTTT.

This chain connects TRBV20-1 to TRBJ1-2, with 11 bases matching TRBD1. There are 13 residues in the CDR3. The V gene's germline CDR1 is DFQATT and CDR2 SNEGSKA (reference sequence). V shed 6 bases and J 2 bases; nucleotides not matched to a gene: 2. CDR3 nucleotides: TGCAGTGCGCGGGACAGGGGGAACTATGGCTACACCTTC. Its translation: CSARDRGNYGYTF.